This passage covers 29 T cell receptor beta chains from one sample sequenced in a study of T cell responses to AZD1222 COVID-19 vaccine. The protocol was immunoSEQ multiplex PCR, while the TCRdb copy is restricted to in-frame clones and leaves out a portion. Of around 150,000 clones in the sample, 94% are singletons; the top ten hold roughly 1.3%. The sequencing here drew on peripheral blood, taken on day 0 of AZD1222 vaccination. All receptors come from an adult in good health.

Written as DNA, the CDR3 is TGTGCCAGCAGCTGGACAGGATCTAACACTGAAGCTTTCTTT. It yields the protein CASSWTGSNTEAFF. The rearrangement joins TRBV7-2 to TRBJ1-1, with 7 bases aligning to TRBD1. V dropped 4 bases and J dropped 2; count of bases not matched to a gene: 4. Germline V lookup: CDR1 SGHTA, CDR2 FQGNSA. The CDR3 extends over 14 amino acids.

The chain recombines TRBV6-2 or TRBV6-3 with TRBJ1-1, with TRBD1 as a possible D gene (5 bases). Germline-derived CDR1 and CDR2 are MNHEY and SVGEGT. V gave up 2 bases and J gave up 5 bases, with 9 bases separating them. This CDR3 contains 13 residues. The CDR3 DNA reads TGTGCCAGCAGTTACCCGGGGGGGACTGAAGCTTTCTTT. Translation gives CASSYPGGTEAFF.

The chain uses TRBV6-5 and TRBJ2-4, with TRBD1 identical over 11 bases. The CDR3 spans 14 residues. Germline V gene sequence: CDR1 MNHEY, CDR2 SVGAGI. Trimming cost V 6 bases and J 5 bases; bases outside gene matches: 3. Here the CDR3 reads CASRRTGGENIQYF. As DNA, the CDR3 is TGTGCCAGCAGACGGACAGGGGGCGAAAACATTCAGTACTTC.

The chain has TRBV7-8 and TRBJ2-7; 13 positions agree with TRBD2. Germline loops: CDR1 SGHVS, CDR2 FQNEAQ. V shed 5 bases, J shed 4 bases, and the junction held 5 bases outside the gene matches. This CDR3 contains 15 residues. The CDR3 protein is CASSLTSGGAYEQYV. CDR3 sequence (DNA): TGTGCCAGCAGCCTTACTAGCGGGGGGGCTTACGAGCAGTACGTC.

The CDR3 bases are TGTGCCAGCAGCCAAGACCTGGACGTAAGAAATTCACCCCTCCACTTT. It yields the protein CASSQDLDVRNSPLHF. This chain uses TRBV4-2 with TRBJ1-6, with D uncertain. Germline V lookup: CDR1 LGHNA, CDR2 YNFKEQ. Trimming removed 0 bases from V and 7 bases from J, with 13 bases in between. This CDR3 comprises 16 residues.

This rearrangement joins TRBV7-9 to TRBJ1-5; D gene uncertain. The germline V gene encodes CDR1 SEHNR and CDR2 FQNEAQ (reference sequence). The V and J ends lost 1 base and 6 bases respectively, with 4 bases between them. This CDR3 contains 12 residues. The CDR3 nucleotides are TGTGCCAGCAGCTTAGTAGGTCAGCCCCAGCATTTT. This encodes CASSLVGQPQHF. The variable domain in full, completed from reference TRBV7-9 and TRBJ1-5, reads DTGVSQNPRHKITKRGQNVTFRCDPISEHNRLYWYRQTLGQGPEFLTYFQNEAQLEKSRLLSDRFSAERPKGSFSTLEIQRTEQGDSAMYLCASSLVGQPQHFGDGTRLSIL.

This sequence joins TRBV7-2 and TRBJ1-1; D may be TRBD1 (6 bases). The CDR3 is 14 residues long. Between the trimmed V and J ends, which lost 4 bases and 10 bases, there was a span of 19 bases. From germline, CDR1 is SGHTA and CDR2 FQGNSA. The CDR3 DNA reads TGTGCCAGCAGCTCCTTCCGGGACCCCAGGGGAGCTTTCTTT. Translation: CASSSFRDPRGAFF.

The V gene is TRBV7-9, the J gene TRBJ2-6, with a possible D match to TRBD1 (6 bases). V gave up 1 base and J gave up 2 bases, with 6 bases separating them. This CDR3 spans 15 amino acids. The germline V gene has CDR1 SEHNR and CDR2 FQNEAQ (reference sequence). The CDR3 bases are TGTGCCAGCAGCTTAGAGGGGGCTGGGGCCAACGTCCTGACTTTC. This translates into CASSLEGAGANVLTF.

DNA for the CDR3: TGCGCCAGCAGCCAAGAACCTGCCGGGACTAGCGGGAGGGAGAGCACAGATACGCAGTATTTT. Translation: CASSQEPAGTSGRESTDTQYF. V gene TRBV4-1 combines with J gene TRBJ2-3; 16 bases match TRBD2. V shed 0 bases and J 0 bases; nucleotides not matched to a gene: 9. The V gene's germline CDR1 is MGHRA and CDR2 YSYEKL. This CDR3 has 21 amino acids.

The chain recombines TRBV11-2 with TRBJ2-2; 13 bases align to TRBD2. The V gene's germline CDR1 is SGHAT and CDR2 FQNNGV. Germline trimming cut 4 bases from V and 1 base from J; bases unmatched to any gene: 6. The CDR3 loop spans 18 amino acids. The CDR3 here is CASSSRLAGGGNTGELFF. The CDR3 DNA reads as TGTGCCAGCAGCTCACGACTAGCGGGGGGAGGGAACACCGGGGAGCTGTTTTTT.

The CDR3 nucleotides are TGCGCCAGCAGCCCCCGGATGATCTCCTATAATTCACCCCTCCACTTT. This translates into CASSPRMISYNSPLHF. This chain connects TRBV5-1 to TRBJ1-6; D ambiguous. CDR3 length equals 16 residues. Germline V gene lookup returns CDR1 SGHRS and CDR2 YFSETQ. Deletions cut 4 bases from V and 0 bases from J, with 11 bases between.

J is TRBJ1-5 and V is TRBV15, with D unresolved. Germline V gene sequence: CDR1 LNHNV, CDR2 YYDKDF (reference sequence). The CDR3 length is 15 residues. The V and J ends lost 2 bases and 3 bases respectively, with 11 bases between them. The chain's CDR3 is CATSRTTEYNQPQHF. The CDR3 nucleotides read TGTGCCACCAGCAGAACTACGGAGTACAATCAGCCCCAGCATTTT.

The rearrangement joins TRBV2 to TRBJ2-1; 8 bases agree with TRBD2. The ends lost 6 bases at V and 5 bases at J; junction bases unmatched: 9. This CDR3 spans 15 amino acids. The V gene's germline CDR1 is SNHLY and CDR2 FYNNEI. This chain's CDR3 is CASRRGIAGNNEQFF. The CDR3 DNA reads TGTGCCAGCAGACGGGGGATAGCGGGAAACAATGAGCAGTTCTTC.

The genes are TRBV27 and TRBJ2-7; D gene unclear. V was cut by 4 bases and J by 7 bases, with 5 bases left in between. The germline gives CDR1 MNHEY, CDR2 SMNVEV (reference sequence). The CDR3 has 10 amino acids. CDR3 nucleotides: TGTGCCAGCAGTTGTGGAGAGCAGTACGTC. It specifies CASSCGEQYV.

The chain carries TRBV5-1 and TRBJ1-2, with 8 bases lining up with TRBD1. The germline V gene encodes CDR1 SGHRS and CDR2 YFSETQ. Trimming cost V 0 bases and J 5 bases; bases outside gene matches: 3. The CDR3 length is 14 residues. The CDR3 protein is CASSLADRGYGYTF. The CDR3, as DNA: TGCGCCAGCAGCTTGGCTGACAGGGGATATGGCTACACCTTC.

The J gene is TRBJ2-1, the V gene TRBV5-8; maybe TRBD2 (5 bases). The CDR3 runs 15 residues. Trimming took 1 base from V and 9 from J, leaving 17 bases between them. Germline CDR1 SGHTS, CDR2 YDEGEE. This CDR3 is CASSLSGMGGVEQFF. CDR3 coding DNA: TGTGCCAGCAGCTTGTCGGGGATGGGCGGTGTTGAGCAGTTCTTC.

The V gene is TRBV3-1 (or the pseudogene TRBV3-2), the J gene TRBJ1-2, with D possibly being TRBD1 (5 bases). V was clipped by 5 bases and J by 6 bases, with 16 bases between them. The CDR3 is made up of 14 amino acids. Germline CDR1 is LGHDT and CDR2 is YNNKEL (reference sequence). CDR3 residues: CASSLRGPRDGYTF. The DNA for the CDR3 is TGTGCCAGCAGCTTGAGGGGCCCGAGGGATGGCTACACCTTC.

The chain is built from TRBV5-4 and TRBJ2-3, with D unresolved. The V and J ends lost 2 bases and 2 bases respectively, with 9 bases between them. The CDR3 consists of 14 residues. Germline V gene lookup returns CDR1 SGHNT and CDR2 YYREEE (reference sequence). CDR3 in amino acids: CASSFGLPTDTQYF. The CDR3 nucleotides are TGTGCCAGCAGCTTCGGTCTACCCACAGATACGCAGTATTTT. The full variable domain, completed using reference TRBV5-4 and TRBJ2-3, is ETGVTQSPTHLIKTRGQQVTLRCSSQSGHNTVSWYQQALGQGPQFIFQYYREEENGRGNFPPRFSGLQFPNYSSELNVNALELDDSALYLCASSFGLPTDTQYFGPGTRLTVL.

This clone has a single count. V gene TRBV5-5 combines with J gene TRBJ2-1; tentatively, D is TRBD2 (6 bases). Germline assignment: CDR1 SGHKS and CDR2 YYEKEE (reference sequence). V was trimmed by 0 bases and J by 2 bases, leaving 12 bases between them. The CDR3 contains 16 residues. The CDR3 is CASSLEGGVAYNEQFF. The CDR3 coding sequence is TGTGCCAGCAGCTTGGAAGGCGGGGTCGCCTACAATGAGCAGTTCTTC.

V gene TRBV19 combines with J gene TRBJ2-3; D tentatively fits TRBD1 or TRBD2 (5 bases each). This CDR3 is 12 amino acids long. Germline CDR1 reads LNHDA; CDR2 reads SQIVND (reference sequence). The V end was cut by 5 bases, the J end by 6 bases, with 9 bases between. The CDR3 sequence is CASSPWGDTQYF. In DNA form, the CDR3 reads TGTGCCAGTAGTCCCTGGGGGGATACGCAGTATTTT. Full variable domain (rest looked up from reference TRBV19 and TRBJ2-3): DGGITQSPKYLFRKEGQNVTLSCEQNLNHDAMYWYRQDPGQGLRLIYYSQIVNDFQKGDIAEGYSVSREKKESFPLTVTSAQKNPTAFYLCASSPWGDTQYFGPGTRLTVL.

In this sample, this clone turned up once. The chain combines TRBV19 with TRBJ1-5; D not resolved. Germline CDR1 is LNHDA and CDR2 is SQIVND (reference sequence). Trimming took off 3 bases at V and 1 base at J, with 16 bases between the two ends. This CDR3 is built from 17 residues. The CDR3 loop reads CASSIRGWDGSNQPQHF. The CDR3 region has the DNA TGTGCCAGTAGTATTCGAGGTTGGGATGGAAGCAATCAGCCCCAGCATTTT. The whole variable domain, remainder taken from reference TRBV19 and TRBJ1-5, is DGGITQSPKYLFRKEGQNVTLSCEQNLNHDAMYWYRQDPGQGLRLIYYSQIVNDFQKGDIAEGYSVSREKKESFPLTVTSAQKNPTAFYLCASSIRGWDGSNQPQHFGDGTRLSIL.

The chain couples TRBV5-6 to TRBJ2-2, with D unclear. The CDR3 spans 15 residues. CDR1 and CDR2 (germline): SGHDT, YYEEEE. Deletions cut 2 bases from V and 8 bases from J, with 16 bases between. The CDR3 region has the DNA TGTGCCAGCAGCTTACAGAACAGTTGGGCGGGGGAGCTGTTTTTT. Its protein product is CASSLQNSWAGELFF.

The chain joins TRBV29-1 to TRBJ1-5; TRBD1 matches 7 bases. Germline V lookup: CDR1 SQVTM, CDR2 ANQGSEA. This CDR3 is built from 16 residues. The junction had 16 bases not matched to a gene; V was cut back by 7 bases and J by 4 bases. The CDR3 coding sequence is TGCAGCGCCGCAGAAGGGCTGAAGGGGGCAAATCAGCCCCAGCATTTT. Its protein product is CSAAEGLKGANQPQHF.

The chain is built from TRBV10-1 and TRBJ1-1; 7 nucleotides agree with TRBD1. The CDR3 contains 15 residues. In germline, CDR1 is WNHNN, CDR2 SYGVQD (reference sequence). With 3 bases clipped from V and 6 bases from J, the junction kept 10 bases outside the gene matches. This chain's CDR3 is CASSDARQGWAEAFF. The CDR3 nucleotides read TGCGCCAGCAGTGATGCGAGACAGGGTTGGGCTGAAGCTTTCTTT.

CDR3: CASSPLGGSNQPQHF. In DNA form, the CDR3 reads TGCGCCAGCAGCCCTCTGGGGGGCAGCAATCAGCCCCAGCATTTT. The V and J genes are TRBV5-1 and TRBJ1-5; TRBD1 might be the D (6 bases). This CDR3 spans 15 amino acids. V dropped 4 bases and J dropped 1 base, with 12 bases sitting between them. Germline CDR1 is SGHRS and CDR2 is YFSETQ.

This clone was observed once. The genes are TRBV5-4 and TRBJ2-7; D uncertain. The length of the CDR3 is 15 residues. Per germline, CDR1 SGHNT and CDR2 YYREEE (reference sequence). The germline V and J ends were trimmed by 3 bases and 0 bases, with 13 bases remaining between them. The CDR3 protein is CASSSEPTRSYEQYV. CDR3 coding DNA: TGTGCCAGCAGCTCCGAACCGACTCGCTCCTACGAGCAGTACGTC.

This chain links TRBV20-1 with TRBJ2-7; no firm D call. The V end was cut by 3 bases, the J end by 1 base, with 10 bases between. CDR1 is DFQATT and CDR2 is SNEGSKA in the germline V gene (reference sequence). The CDR3 runs 13 residues. In nucleotides, the CDR3 is TGCAGTGCTAGTTCCCCGGAGTCCTACGAGCAGTACGTC. Its protein product is CSASSPESYEQYV.

The V and J genes are TRBV10-3 and TRBJ1-5; D gene ambiguous. CDR3 length: 14 amino acids. The V and J ends lost 2 bases and 3 bases respectively, with 8 bases between them. The germline V gene has CDR1 ENHRY and CDR2 SYGVKD. The CDR3 loop is CAISEVGSNQPQHF. The CDR3, as DNA: TGTGCCATCAGTGAGGTGGGCTCCAATCAGCCCCAGCATTTT.

A single count supports this clone. The genes are TRBV3-1 (or the pseudogene TRBV3-2) and TRBJ2-2, with D possibly matching TRBD1 (5 bases). There are 12 residues in the CDR3. The V gene lost 4 bases and the J gene lost 8 bases, with 8 bases spanning the gap. Germline V CDR1 and CDR2: LGHDT, YNNKEL (reference sequence). This CDR3 is CASSLGPGELFF. CDR3 nucleotides: TGTGCCAGCAGCCTGGGGCCAGGGGAGCTGTTTTTT.